This passage covers 26 T cell receptor beta chains from one sample sequenced in a study of Graves' ophthalmopathy and Graves' hyperthyroidism. Amplification of TCR beta CDR3 regions used RNA transcripts. An initial RT-PCR round employing HTBI primers preceded a second-round multiplex PCR. MiXCR was run by TCRdb on the multiplex PCR reads, yielding one entry per CDR3 protein. The sample gives around 1,000,000 distinct CDR3 sequences, less than 45% of which show up once; around 10% is in the top ten. Specimen: peripheral blood or thyroid tissue (not recorded which). These receptors were taken from an adult man with Graves' hyperthyroidism.

In this sample, this clonotype turned up many times. The V and J genes are TRBV6-2 or TRBV6-3 and TRBJ1-2; D gene ambiguous. V lost 0 bases, J lost 3 bases, and 5 bases lay in between. The CDR3 is 13 amino acids. Germline lookup yields CDR1 MNHEY and CDR2 SVGEGT. CDR3 protein: CASSYSKDYGYTF. In nucleotides, the CDR3 is TGTGCCAGCAGTTACTCGAAGGACTATGGCTACACCTTC.

The rearrangement joins TRBV20-1 to TRBJ2-7, with D tentatively TRBD2 (5 bases). Germline CDR1 DFQATT, CDR2 SNEGSKA (reference sequence). The ends were cut back, 3 bases at V and 1 base at J, with 7 bases in the middle. The CDR3 contains 12 residues. For the CDR3, the DNA is TGCAGTGCTAGCGGGGTATCCTACGAGCAGTACTTC. Its translation: CSASGVSYEQYF.

This CDR3 is CASSLPPERTRGGANVLTF. CDR3 coding DNA: TGTGCCAGCAGCTTACCCCCAGAGAGGACCAGGGGAGGGGCCAACGTCCTGACTTTC. The chain combines TRBV7-2 with TRBJ2-6; D is perhaps TRBD1 (6 bases). CDR3 length: 19 residues. Germline V gene data show CDR1 as SGHTA and CDR2 as FQGNSA. Between the trimmed V and J ends, which lost 2 bases and 4 bases, there was a span of 21 bases.

The chain carries TRBV7-9 and TRBJ2-7; 10 bases match TRBD2. Germline V lookup: CDR1 SEHNR, CDR2 FQNEAQ (reference sequence). V shed 7 bases, J shed 6 bases, and the junction held 9 bases outside the gene matches. The CDR3 totals 14 residues. CDR3 DNA sequence: TGTGCCAGCACCCAAGCGGGAGGGCTTTGCGAGCAGTACTTC. Amino acid sequence: CASTQAGGLCEQYF.

With respect to this clonotype: No conserved phenylalanine or tryptophan is present at the end of the CDR3, so a read error is the likely explanation. No DNA is shown, since the ends of the CDR3 on it are uncertain; the CDR3 is the one TCRdb lists. The gene calls are TRBV10-3 and TRBJ1-6. The germline V gene has CDR1 ENHRY and CDR2 SYGVKD. The CDR3 has 8 residues if both end residues are counted. The CDR3 is CAISEKTS.

The gene calls are TRBV29-1 and TRBJ2-7; D is ambiguous. Germline CDR1 reads SQVTM; CDR2 reads ANQGSEA. The CDR3 has 13 amino acids. The V gene lost 4 bases and the J gene lost 3 bases, with 13 bases spanning the gap. In DNA form, the CDR3 reads TGCAGCGTTGGGGTGTATATTGGCTACGAGCAGTACTTC. This gives the protein CSVGVYIGYEQYF.

The chain links TRBV18 to TRBJ1-1; a possible D gene is TRBD1 (5 bases). V gave up 6 bases and J gave up 5 bases, with 10 bases separating them. The CDR3 has 12 amino acids. CDR1 and CDR2 (germline): KGHSH, LQKENI. CDR3 protein: CASSRDVTEAFF. DNA for the CDR3: TGTGCCAGCTCCAGGGATGTTACTGAAGCTTTCTTT.

This clonotype came up many times. The chain is built from TRBV5-1 and TRBJ1-1; D call uncertain. V was clipped by 4 bases and J by 1 base, with 11 bases between them. Germline V lookup: CDR1 SGHRS, CDR2 YFSETQ. CDR3 length equals 14 residues. This CDR3 is CASSGDQENTEAFF. CDR3 DNA: TGCGCCAGCAGCGGGGATCAGGAGAACACTGAAGCTTTCTTT.

This clonotype was seen at least ten times. DNA of the CDR3: TGTGCCAGCAGCAGACAGGGGGGTAGCAATCAGCCCCAGCATTTT. This gives the protein CASSRQGGSNQPQHF. The V call is TRBV12-3 or TRBV12-4, the J call TRBJ1-5; 9 nucleotides line up with TRBD1. The CDR3 runs to 15 residues. V lost 6 bases to trimming and J lost 0 bases; unmatched junction nucleotides: 3.

The V call is TRBV7-6, the J call TRBJ2-5; D remains unclear. CDR1 and CDR2 (germline): SGHVS, FNYEAQ. Trimming took off 5 bases at V and 2 bases at J, with 12 bases between the two ends. The CDR3 length is 14 residues. Written as DNA, the CDR3 is TGTGCCAGCAGCCTTCACGCCCCGCAAGAGACCCAGTACTTC. As protein: CASSLHAPQETQYF.

Concerning this clonotype itself: One junction end disagrees with the germline gene, perhaps due to a read error. The chain employs TRBV6-5 and TRBJ1-2; 8 bases map to TRBD1. The CDR3 covers 17 residues. Germline CDR1 MNHEY, CDR2 SVGAGI. CDR3 region: CASSYESGQGTNYGHTF. CDR3 DNA sequence: TGTGCCAGCAGTTACGAGAGCGGACAGGGAACTAACTATGGCCACACCTTC.

The chain recombines TRBV29-1 with TRBJ1-2; no reliable D call. The CDR3 runs to 10 residues. From germline, CDR1 is SQVTM and CDR2 ANQGSEA. CDR3 coding DNA: TGCAGTTTGGGAAGCTATGGCTACACCTTC. Its translation: CSLGSYGYTF.

The chain recombines TRBV9 with TRBJ1-3; D is uncertain. The CDR3 sequence is 12 residues long. Per the germline V gene, CDR1 is SGDLS and CDR2 is YYNGEE. V was cut by 1 base and J by 6 bases, with 5 bases left in between. DNA for the CDR3: TGTGCCAGCAGCGTAACTTTAAACACCATATATTTT. The encoded protein is CASSVTLNTIYF.

This clonotype was counted ten times or more. The genes are TRBV7-9 and TRBJ2-5, with 8 bases that match TRBD1. CDR3 length: 14 residues. CDR1 is SEHNR and CDR2 is FQNEAQ in the germline V gene (reference sequence). After removal of 5 bases from V and 2 bases from J, the junction contained 4 bases not matched to a gene. CDR3 amino acids: CASSPRDRQETQYF. The CDR3 DNA reads TGTGCCAGCAGCCCTCGGGACAGGCAAGAGACCCAGTACTTC. The whole variable domain, remainder taken from reference TRBV7-9 and TRBJ2-5, is DTGVSQNPRHKITKRGQNVTFRCDPISEHNRLYWYRQTLGQGPEFLTYFQNEAQLEKSRLLSDRFSAERPKGSFSTLEIQRTEQGDSAMYLCASSPRDRQETQYFGPGTRLLVL.

This clonotype was recorded a few times. This chain links TRBV9 with TRBJ2-2; 14 bases map to TRBD2. J lost 3 bases, V lost 4 bases, and 11 bases had no gene match. The CDR3 is made up of 19 amino acids. Germline lookup yields CDR1 SGDLS and CDR2 YYNGEE. The CDR3 here is CASSPGLAGGPSDTGELFF. The DNA for the CDR3 is TGTGCCAGCAGCCCAGGACTAGCGGGGGGCCCATCGGACACCGGGGAGCTGTTTTTT.

The chain recombines TRBV19 with TRBJ1-1; D may be TRBD1 (6 bases). The CDR3 covers 14 residues. Germline V gene data show CDR1 as LNHDA and CDR2 as SQIVND (reference sequence). Deletions cut 5 bases from V and 3 bases from J, with 13 bases between. The DNA of the CDR3 is TGTGCCAGTAGTGAGAACAGGGAATACACTGAAGCTTTCTTT. Its protein product is CASSENREYTEAFF.

The chain is built from TRBV7-8 and TRBJ1-5; D might be TRBD1 (5 bases). The CDR3 contains 16 residues. Germline values: CDR1 SGHVS, CDR2 FQNEAQ. With 5 bases removed from V and 6 bases from J, the gap between germline ends came to 20 bases. The CDR3: CASSQVHGTGGQPQHF. For the CDR3, the DNA is TGTGCCAGCAGCCAAGTCCACGGGACCGGAGGTCAGCCCCAGCATTTT. Together with reference TRBV7-8 and TRBJ1-5, the CDR3 gives the full variable domain: GAGVSQSPRYKVAKRGQDVALRCDPISGHVSLFWYQQALGQGPEFLTYFQNEAQLDKSGLPSDRFFAERPEGSVSTLKIQRTQQEDSAVYLCASSQVHGTGGQPQHFGDGTRLSIL.

Note on this clonotype: Its ends do not fully match the called genes, so a read error is possible. J is TRBJ1-6 and V is TRBV5-5, with D perhaps TRBD1 (5 bases). Germline values: CDR1 SGHKS, CDR2 YYEKEE (reference sequence). The CDR3 spans 15 residues. CDR3 coding DNA: TGCGCCAGCAGCTTAAACGGGCCAGGGAATTCACCCCTCCACTTT. Encoded protein: CASSLNGPGNSPLHF.

This clonotype was seen a few times. The chain uses TRBV29-1 and TRBJ1-1, with 7 bases that match TRBD1. CDR1 SQVTM and CDR2 ANQGSEA come from the germline V gene. The CDR3 extends over 12 amino acids. CDR3 region: CRIALWDSEAFF. The DNA for the CDR3 is TGCAGGATTGCCCTGTGGGACAGCGAAGCTTTCTTT.

This clonotype appeared many times. The chain recombines TRBV9 with TRBJ1-2; TRBD1 aligns across 7 bases. The germline CDR1 and CDR2 sequences are SGDLS and YYNGEE. This CDR3 has 15 residues. Trimming cost V 4 bases and J 3 bases; bases outside gene matches: 9. The CDR3 spells CASSHGQDGDYGYTF. CDR3 in DNA: TGTGCCAGCAGCCACGGACAGGACGGGGACTATGGCTACACCTTC. Full variable domain (outside the CDR3, taken from reference TRBV9 and TRBJ1-2): DSGVTQTPKHLITATGQRVTLRCSPRSGDLSVYWYQQSLDQGLQFLIQYYNGEERAKGNILERFSAQQFPDLHSELNLSSLELGDSALYFCASSHGQDGDYGYTFGSGTRLTVV.

The chain recombines TRBV11-1 with TRBJ1-3; D is ambiguous. Germline V CDR1 and CDR2: SGHAT, FQDESV (reference sequence). V lost 5 bases and J lost 2, with 13 bases in between. The CDR3 contains 15 residues. CDR3 nucleotide sequence: TGTGCCAGCAGCAGTTTACGGCCAGCTGGAAACACCATATATTTT. Its translation is CASSSLRPAGNTIYF.

This clonotype was recorded a few times. This may be a read error: a much more frequent sequence differs by one nucleotide. The J gene is TRBJ2-2, the V gene TRBV29-1; D might be TRBD2 (5 bases). The germline V gene has CDR1 SQVTM and CDR2 ANQGSEA. This CDR3 has 12 amino acids. CDR3 sequence reads: CSVVVPAGEPFF. The CDR3 DNA reads TGCAGCGTTGTAGTACCTGCCGGGGAGCCGTTTTTT.

This clonotype was seen at least ten times. The J gene is TRBJ2-5, the V gene TRBV6-5; a weak D match, TRBD1 (6 bases). This CDR3 has 12 residues. Germline V gene data show CDR1 as MNHEY and CDR2 as SVGAGI. V was pared by 5 bases and J by 5 bases, with 9 bases between. The CDR3 protein is CASSRDTETQYF. The CDR3 region has the DNA TGTGCCAGCAGTAGGGACACGGAGACCCAGTACTTC.

The chain carries TRBV7-8 and TRBJ2-7; 7 nucleotides line up with TRBD2. From germline, CDR1 is SGHVS and CDR2 FQNEAQ. V shed 4 bases, J shed 4 bases, and the junction held 10 bases outside the gene matches. The CDR3 runs to 15 residues. DNA of the CDR3: TGTGCCAGCAGCTCCGGGGAGGGCAGGGTATACGAGCAGTACTTC. It is translated as CASSSGEGRVYEQYF. Full variable domain (rest looked up from reference TRBV7-8 and TRBJ2-7): GAGVSQSPRYKVAKRGQDVALRCDPISGHVSLFWYQQALGQGPEFLTYFQNEAQLDKSGLPSDRFFAERPEGSVSTLKIQRTQQEDSAVYLCASSSGEGRVYEQYFGPGTRLTVT.

There are many counts of this clonotype. The V and J genes are TRBV7-2 and TRBJ2-5, with TRBD1 identical over 8 bases. The germline CDR1 and CDR2 sequences are SGHTA and FQGNSA. V lost 4 bases to trimming and J lost 2 bases; unmatched junction nucleotides: 3. This CDR3 region has 14 residues. CDR3 bases: TGTGCCAGCAGCTCCCACAGGGGGCAAGAGACCCAGTACTTC. It translates to CASSSHRGQETQYF.

The sample holds a few counts of this clonotype. A much larger clone differs by one base, so this may be a read error. The CDR3 end shows no conserved phenylalanine or tryptophan, and so a read error is likely. The rearrangement joins TRBV10-3 to TRBJ1-2, with D tentatively TRBD1 (5 bases). Per the germline V gene, CDR1 is ENHRY and CDR2 is SYGVKD. V shed 7 bases and J shed 8 bases, with 11 bases lying between them. The CDR3 covers 11 residues. In DNA form, the CDR3 reads TGTGCCATCATGGAGGGGCCCGGCTACACCCTC. Protein sequence: CAIMEGPGYTL.